The 3 T cell receptor beta chains in this list originate from one sample, sequenced in a study of cytomegalovirus exposure and HLA in healthy donors. The PCR was carried out with 60 Vbeta primers and 13 Jbeta primers. Libraries were prepared by immunoSEQ multiplex PCR; TCRdb keeps only in-frame clonotypes and omits some of them. The sample includes approximately 100,000 clones, more than 65% of them seen just once. Specimen: PBMCs. The origin of the receptors is a man in his forties in good health and CMV-seropositive.

As regards this clone: Sequence at one end of the junction differs from germline and may be a read error. This chain connects TRBV29-1 to TRBJ2-5; no firm D call. CDR1 SQVTM and CDR2 ANQGSEA come from the germline V gene. The CDR3 consists of 13 residues. The CDR3: CSLREDLREAQYF. In DNA form, the CDR3 reads TGCAGCCTCCGTGAGGATCTAAGAGAGGCCCAGTACTTC.

This clone was picked up a small number of times. The sample contains more than one DNA sequence encoding this CDR3. The CDR3 spells CASSSQRGGRETQYF. CDR3 in DNA: TGTGCCAGCAGCTCCCAGCGGGGGGGCCGGGAGACCCAGTACTTC. The chain combines TRBV7-8 with TRBJ2-5, with 10 positions matching TRBD2. This CDR3 is built from 15 residues. Per the germline V gene, CDR1 is SGHVS and CDR2 is FQNEAQ. J lost 5 bases, V lost 4 bases, and 7 bases had no gene match.

CDR3 residues: CASSLAGQVPREQYF. The CDR3 DNA reads as TGTGCCAGCAGCTTGGCGGGACAGGTTCCCCGGGAGCAGTACTTC. The chain is built from TRBV7-2 and TRBJ2-7, with 8 bases that match TRBD1. This CDR3 comprises 15 residues. Germline CDR1 reads SGHTA; CDR2 reads FQGNSA. V shed 3 bases and J 7 bases; nucleotides not matched to a gene: 11.